The rows below give T cell receptor beta chains drawn from one sample of a study of OX40 agonist ivuxolimab in advanced cancers. Data came from immunoSEQ multiplex PCR; TCRdb stores just in-frame clones and leaves some out. The table lists some 74,000 clones, over 75% of them singletons, with under 0.55% in the top ten. This specimen consisted of CD4+ or CD8+ T cells sorted from blood, obtained in a trial of the OX40 agonist ivuxolimab. Every receptor here comes from an adult with an advanced solid tumor such as melanoma, head and neck, liver or kidney cancer. Both conserved end residues are part of each CDR3. D genes are given only for firm matches. Clone size is shown for a subset of rows, as once, few, many or a class of expanded clone.

j_gene: TRBJ2-7
v_gene: TRBV7-2
abundance: NA
d_gene: NA
CDR3aa: CASSLNQDYEQYF
CDR3nt: TGTGCCAGCAGCTTAAACCAGGACTACGAGCAGTACTTC

j_gene: TRBJ1-2
v_gene: TRBV28
abundance: NA
d_gene: NA
CDR3aa: CASKVGPRGYGYTF
CDR3nt: TGTGCCAGCAAGGTCGGGCCGAGAGGGTATGGCTACACCTTC

j_gene: TRBJ1-2
v_gene: TRBV19
abundance: NA
d_gene: NA
CDR3aa: CASSITGYGYTF
CDR3nt: TGTGCCAGTAGTATTACAGGGTATGGCTACACCTTC

j_gene: TRBJ1-1
v_gene: TRBV5-1
abundance: NA
d_gene: NA
CDR3aa: CASSLAGVSTEAFF
CDR3nt: TGCGCCAGCAGCTTGGCTGGGGTAAGCACTGAAGCTTTCTTT

j_gene: TRBJ1-5
v_gene: TRBV12-2
abundance: NA
d_gene: NA
CDR3aa: CASRLAPGRDWGQPQHF
CDR3nt: TGTGCAAGTCGCTTAGCTCCCGGCAGGGACTGGGGTCAGCCCCAGCATTTT

j_gene: TRBJ2-3
v_gene: TRBV29-1
abundance: NA
d_gene: TRBD1
CDR3aa: CSVVPLTGSTDTQYF
CDR3nt: TGCAGCGTTGTCCCTCTGACAGGGAGCACAGATACGCAGTATTTT

j_gene: TRBJ1-1
v_gene: TRBV18
abundance: NA
d_gene: NA
CDR3aa: CASSPSPVLNTEAFF
CDR3nt: TGTGCCAGCTCACCATCTCCCGTTTTGAACACTGAAGCTTTCTTT

j_gene: TRBJ2-3
v_gene: TRBV28
abundance: NA
d_gene: TRBD2
CDR3aa: CVAGGLTDTQYF
CDR3nt: TGTGTGGCGGGGGGACTCACAGATACGCAGTATTTT

j_gene: TRBJ2-5
v_gene: TRBV7-9
abundance: once
d_gene: TRBD1
CDR3aa: CASSLKDREYETQYF
CDR3nt: TGTGCCAGCAGCTTAAAGGACAGGGAATACGAGACCCAGTACTTC

j_gene: TRBJ2-7
v_gene: TRBV6-5
abundance: NA
d_gene: TRBD1
CDR3aa: CASSGRGSAYEQYF
CDR3nt: TGTGCCAGCAGTGGCAGGGGGAGCGCCTACGAGCAGTACTTC

j_gene: TRBJ2-7
v_gene: TRBV11-3
abundance: NA
d_gene: NA
CDR3aa: CASSLENREWYEQYF
CDR3nt: TGTGCCAGCAGCTTAGAAAACAGGGAATGGTACGAGCAGTACTTC

j_gene: TRBJ1-6
v_gene: TRBV6-6
abundance: NA
d_gene: NA
CDR3aa: CASSQDKAAPLHF
CDR3nt: TGTGCCAGCAGTCAAGACAAAGCAGCACCCCTCCACTTT

j_gene: TRBJ1-3
v_gene: TRBV30
abundance: NA
d_gene: NA
CDR3aa: CAWERSRQAGNTIYF
CDR3nt: TGTGCCTGGGAAAGATCGAGACAGGCTGGAAACACCATATATTTT

j_gene: TRBJ2-5
v_gene: TRBV6-1
abundance: NA
d_gene: NA
CDR3aa: CASSEVQGRGETQYF
CDR3nt: TGTGCCAGCAGTGAAGTTCAGGGGCGTGGGGAGACCCAGTACTTC

j_gene: TRBJ1-5
v_gene: TRBV6-6
abundance: NA
d_gene: NA
CDR3aa: CASTYGIPSNQPQHF
CDR3nt: TGTGCCAGCACCTACGGGATACCTAGCAATCAGCCCCAGCATTTT

j_gene: TRBJ2-5
v_gene: TRBV7-3
abundance: NA
d_gene: TRBD2
CDR3aa: CASSLGLAGGQETQYF
CDR3nt: TGTGCCAGCAGCTTGGGACTAGCGGGAGGACAAGAGACCCAGTACTTC

j_gene: TRBJ1-3
v_gene: TRBV4-3
abundance: NA
d_gene: NA
CDR3aa: CASSGHSSGNTIYF
CDR3nt: TGCGCCAGCAGCGGACACAGCTCTGGAAACACCATATATTTT

j_gene: TRBJ1-4
v_gene: TRBV6-1
abundance: NA
d_gene: TRBD1
CDR3aa: CASSSGGLGEKLFF
CDR3nt: TGTGCCAGCAGTTCAGGGGGCCTGGGTGAAAAACTGTTTTTT

j_gene: TRBJ1-1
v_gene: TRBV25-1
abundance: NA
d_gene: NA
CDR3aa: CASSDYTEAFF
CDR3nt: TGTGCCAGCAGTGACTACACTGAAGCTTTCTTT

j_gene: TRBJ2-2
v_gene: TRBV18
abundance: few
d_gene: NA
CDR3aa: CASSPRGATGELFF
CDR3nt: TGTGCCAGCTCACCACGAGGGGCCACCGGGGAGCTGTTTTTT